Listed here are 28 T cell receptor beta chains from one sample, sequenced in a study of cytomegalovirus exposure and HLA in healthy donors. With 60 Vbeta and 13 Jbeta primers, the PCR was carried out. Some clones are missing from TCRdb's copy, which holds only in-frame ones; the method was immunoSEQ multiplex PCR. This listing includes 100,000 to 150,000 clones. The specimen sequenced was PBMCs. Receptor source: a man aged 18 to 30 in good health and CMV-seronegative.

The chain employs TRBV7-9 and TRBJ2-7; 10 nucleotides agree with TRBD2. This CDR3 spans 15 amino acids. After removal of 4 bases from V and 2 bases from J, the junction contained 5 bases not matched to a gene. CDR1 is SEHNR, CDR2 FQNEAQ, per germline (reference sequence). CDR3 DNA sequence: TGTGCCAGCAGCTCAATAGCGGGGGGCCCCTACGAGCAGTACTTC. Amino acid sequence: CASSSIAGGPYEQYF.

The chain combines TRBV27 with TRBJ2-7; maybe TRBD2 (7 bases). CDR1 MNHEY and CDR2 SMNVEV come from the germline V gene (reference sequence). The V and J ends lost 3 bases and 6 bases respectively, with 21 bases between them. The CDR3 sequence is 16 residues long. CDR3 in amino acids: CASSFGQQGRGSEQYF. CDR3 sequence (DNA): TGTGCCAGCAGTTTCGGCCAGCAGGGGAGGGGAAGCGAGCAGTACTTC.

This chain connects TRBV19 to TRBJ1-5; D perhaps matches TRBD1 (5 bases). V shed 5 bases and J shed 3 bases, with 14 bases lying between them. The V gene's germline CDR1 is LNHDA and CDR2 SQIVND (reference sequence). The CDR3 length is 15 residues. The CDR3 region is CASSVRDSDNQPQHF. CDR3 DNA: TGTGCCAGTAGTGTCAGGGATTCAGACAATCAGCCCCAGCATTTT.

The chain uses TRBV9 and TRBJ2-1, with TRBD2 matching over 10 bases. Germline assignment: CDR1 SGDLS and CDR2 YYNGEE. This CDR3 comprises 16 residues. J was trimmed by 6 bases and V by 4 bases; bases with no gene match: 10. The CDR3 loop reads CASSPPGLAGANEQFF. The CDR3 DNA follows: TGTGCCAGCAGCCCCCCCGGGCTAGCGGGGGCCAATGAGCAGTTCTTC.

The chain carries TRBV5-1 and TRBJ2-2; possible D gene TRBD2, 6 bases. Germline loops: CDR1 SGHRS, CDR2 YFSETQ. The CDR3 contains 15 residues. CDR3 protein: CSLSQGGSNTGELFF. The DNA of the CDR3 is TGCTCATTATCACAAGGAGGGAGTAACACCGGGGAGCTGTTTTTT.

The chain uses TRBV9 and TRBJ1-6, with TRBD1 as a possible D gene (6 bases). V dropped 2 bases and J dropped 7 bases, with 13 bases sitting between them. The CDR3 has 15 amino acids. Germline assignment: CDR1 SGDLS and CDR2 YYNGEE. The CDR3 nucleotides are TGTGCCAGCAGCGTGACAGGATCCCCAAATTCACCCCTCCACTTT. The encoded protein is CASSVTGSPNSPLHF.

The V and J genes are TRBV10-3 and TRBJ1-2, with TRBD1 identical over 7 bases. The ends lost 7 bases at V and 6 bases at J; junction bases unmatched: 11. Germline lookup yields CDR1 ENHRY and CDR2 SYGVKD. This CDR3 spans 14 amino acids. The CDR3 nucleotides are TGTGCCATCACCCGGGACAGTCCCCGGGATGGCTACACCTTC. This encodes CAITRDSPRDGYTF.

The V call is TRBV30, the J call TRBJ2-5; D possibly corresponds to TRBD2 (6 bases). Trimming left V 4 bases short and J 6 bases short, with 15 bases between. The CDR3 has 13 amino acids. Germline values: CDR1 GTSNPN, CDR2 SVGIG (reference sequence). CDR3 region: CAWIPGVGKTQYF. DNA of the CDR3: TGTGCCTGGATCCCGGGGGTGGGAAAGACCCAGTACTTC.

V gene TRBV4-1 combines with J gene TRBJ2-7, with TRBD2 matching over 8 bases. Per the germline V gene, CDR1 is MGHRA and CDR2 is YSYEKL. Losses at the gene ends were 0 bases for V and 3 bases for J; bases not matched to a gene: 7. CDR3 size: 16 residues. As DNA, the CDR3 is TGCGCCAGCAGCCAAGATCTGCGGGGGGCCGTCTACGAGCAGTACTTC. It specifies CASSQDLRGAVYEQYF.

V and J are TRBV18 and TRBJ1-2; D unresolved. CDR1 is KGHSH, CDR2 LQKENI, per germline. This CDR3 spans 15 amino acids. Trimming left V 3 bases short and J 4 bases short, with 15 bases between. CDR3 nucleotide sequence: TGTGCCAGCTCACCTCTTGAGGTGAACCCCTATGGCTACACCTTC. Its protein product is CASSPLEVNPYGYTF.

The J gene is TRBJ2-1, the V gene TRBV5-1, with D maybe TRBD2 (6 bases). The V end lost 0 bases, the J end lost 9 bases, and 13 bases lay between the germline ends. This CDR3 spans 14 amino acids. CDR1 SGHRS and CDR2 YFSETQ come from the germline V gene. The chain's CDR3 is CASSLEGTPVEQFF. The CDR3 DNA follows: TGCGCCAGCAGCTTGGAGGGGACTCCGGTTGAGCAGTTCTTC. The variable domain in full, completed from reference TRBV5-1 and TRBJ2-1, reads KAGVTQTPRYLIKTRGQQVTLSCSPISGHRSVSWYQQTPGQGLQFLFEYFSETQRNKGNFPGRFSGRQFSNSRSEMNVSTLELGDSALYLCASSLEGTPVEQFFGPGTRLTVL.

The chain links TRBV4-1 to TRBJ1-5; weak D call: TRBD1 (5 bases). V gave up 0 bases and J gave up 6 bases, with 21 bases separating them. CDR1 and CDR2 (germline): MGHRA, YSYEKL. The CDR3 loop spans 18 amino acids. The CDR3 here is CASSQDAVVGQGGQPQHF. CDR3 DNA sequence: TGCGCCAGCAGCCAAGATGCGGTAGTAGGGCAGGGAGGTCAGCCCCAGCATTTT.

The chain recombines TRBV6-5 with TRBJ1-5; 12 bases line up with TRBD1. The ends lost 2 bases at V and 7 bases at J; junction bases unmatched: 0. This CDR3 has 14 residues. Germline-derived CDR1 and CDR2 are MNHEY and SVGAGI. Here the CDR3 reads CASSYGTGGQPQHF. In nucleotides, the CDR3 is TGTGCCAGCAGTTACGGGACAGGGGGCCAGCCCCAGCATTTT.

J is TRBJ2-7 and V is TRBV10-2; D remains ambiguous. Germline V gene data show CDR1 as WSHSY and CDR2 as SAAADI. The CDR3 is 15 residues long. V was trimmed by 0 bases and J by 3 bases, leaving 12 bases between them. The CDR3 DNA follows: TGCGCCAGCAGTGAGTCGGGTCCGGCGGACTACGAGCAGTACTTC. It is translated as CASSESGPADYEQYF.

This chain links TRBV4-1 with TRBJ2-4, with a weak D call TRBD1 (6 bases). V was cut by 5 bases and J by 7 bases, with 12 bases left in between. Germline V lookup: CDR1 MGHRA, CDR2 YSYEKL. This CDR3 contains 13 residues. In DNA, the CDR3 is TGCGCCAGCAGCGGGACACTCATGAACATTCAGTACTTC. It codes for CASSGTLMNIQYF.

The chain couples TRBV7-3 to TRBJ2-1; D gene uncertain. CDR1 and CDR2 (germline): SGHTA, FQGTGA. Trimming cost V 2 bases and J 5 bases, with 4 bases left between them. There are 12 residues in the CDR3. This chain's CDR3 is CASSLLDNEQFF. As DNA, the CDR3 is TGTGCCAGCAGCTTATTAGACAATGAGCAGTTCTTC.

This chain connects TRBV19 to TRBJ2-3, with D hard to call. V lost 6 bases to trimming and J lost 6 bases, with 7 bases between them. Per the germline V gene, CDR1 is LNHDA and CDR2 is SQIVND (reference sequence). The CDR3 is 11 residues long. The CDR3 coding sequence is TGTGCCAGTAGCCTCGGGGATACGCAGTATTTT. Amino acid sequence: CASSLGDTQYF.

The V gene is TRBV28, the J gene TRBJ2-2, with D tentatively TRBD1 (5 bases). Trimming stripped 5 bases from V and 5 bases from J, with 9 bases between. Germline CDR1 is MDHEN and CDR2 is SYDVKM. CDR3 size: 13 residues. The CDR3 protein is CASSGAGTGELFF. In nucleotides, the CDR3 is TGTGCCAGCAGTGGGGCTGGGACCGGGGAGCTGTTTTTT.

The J gene is TRBJ2-5, the V gene TRBV29-1; tentative D call: TRBD2 (5 bases). The ends were cut back, 2 bases at V and 6 bases at J, with 10 bases in the middle. The CDR3 extends over 12 amino acids. Germline CDR1 is SQVTM and CDR2 is ANQGSEA. The CDR3 protein is CSVETSIKTQYF. CDR3 coding DNA: TGCAGCGTTGAAACTAGTATAAAGACCCAGTACTTC.

CDR3 nucleotide sequence: TGCGCCAGCAGCACAGGACTAAGCTCGAACACCGGGGAGCTGTTTTTT. This sequence encodes CASSTGLSSNTGELFF. This chain uses TRBV5-1 with TRBJ2-2, with a weak D call TRBD2 (6 bases). V was trimmed by 4 bases and J by 0 bases, leaving 13 bases between them. The CDR3 totals 16 residues. Per germline, CDR1 SGHRS and CDR2 YFSETQ. Combining the CDR3 with reference TRBV5-1 and TRBJ2-2 gives the whole variable domain KAGVTQTPRYLIKTRGQQVTLSCSPISGHRSVSWYQQTPGQGLQFLFEYFSETQRNKGNFPGRFSGRQFSNSRSEMNVSTLELGDSALYLCASSTGLSSNTGELFFGEGSRLTVL.

This chain connects TRBV19 to TRBJ2-1, with 12 nucleotides matching TRBD2. CDR1 and CDR2 (germline): LNHDA, SQIVND (reference sequence). V shed 7 bases and J 10 bases; nucleotides not matched to a gene: 8. This CDR3 spans 14 amino acids. This chain's CDR3 is CASNTGTSGYEQFF. CDR3 sequence (DNA): TGTGCCAGTAACACGGGGACTAGCGGGTACGAGCAGTTCTTC.

CDR3 nucleotides: TGTGCCAGCAGCTTAGCCCCGGGGACAGCGGTTAATGAAAAACTGTTTTTT. This encodes CASSLAPGTAVNEKLFF. The rearrangement joins TRBV11-2 to TRBJ1-4, with 7 bases lining up with TRBD1. Germline V gene sequence: CDR1 SGHAT, CDR2 FQNNGV. The CDR3 contains 17 residues. V dropped 1 base and J dropped 4; count of bases not matched to a gene: 9.

This chain links TRBV7-3 with TRBJ2-2; tentative D call: TRBD2 (5 bases). The CDR3 sequence is 14 residues long. V gave up 0 bases and J gave up 3 bases, with 5 bases separating them. The germline gives CDR1 SGHTA, CDR2 FQGTGA. Here the CDR3 reads CASSLTGDTGELFF. The CDR3 DNA reads TGTGCCAGCAGCTTAACGGGAGACACCGGGGAGCTGTTTTTT.

The chain combines TRBV9 with TRBJ1-1; D remains unclear. Trimming left V 0 bases short and J 4 bases short, with 16 bases between. This CDR3 is 16 amino acids long. CDR1 and CDR2 from the germline V gene are SGDLS and YYNGEE. The CDR3 region is CASSVGRERAGTEAFF. The DNA for the CDR3 is TGTGCCAGCAGCGTAGGAAGGGAGAGGGCGGGCACTGAAGCTTTCTTT.

The genes are TRBV5-1 and TRBJ2-5; D not resolved. The DNA end is a closer match to TRBJ2-7, so the J assignment may be wrong. CDR1 is SGHRS, CDR2 YFSETQ, per germline. CDR3 length: 14 residues. In DNA form, the CDR3 reads TGCGCCAGCAGCTTGGGAGGCCCCAGTCCCGAGCAGTACTTC. Protein sequence: CASSLGGPSPEQYF.

The chain links TRBV18 to TRBJ2-7; D not resolved. V lost 2 bases to trimming and J lost 4 bases, with 12 bases between them. This CDR3 is 14 amino acids long. CDR1 is KGHSH, CDR2 LQKENI, per germline. The CDR3 DNA follows: TGTGCCAGCTCACCATACAGTTCAGGATACGAGCAGTACTTC. This gives the protein CASSPYSSGYEQYF.

The chain is built from TRBV7-9 and TRBJ2-1; 12 bases line up with TRBD2. CDR3 length: 15 residues. After removal of 2 bases from V and 6 bases from J, the junction contained 2 bases not matched to a gene. Per germline, CDR1 SEHNR and CDR2 FQNEAQ (reference sequence). CDR3 loop: CASSLSSGRANEQFF. Here the CDR3 DNA reads TGTGCCAGCAGCTTATCTAGCGGGAGGGCCAATGAGCAGTTCTTC.

As for this clone: Other nucleotide sequences from this sample produce the same CDR3. The rearrangement links TRBV5-1 to TRBJ2-7; unclear D gene. This CDR3 is 14 amino acids long. The V gene lost 1 base and the J gene lost 6 bases, with 14 bases spanning the gap. The V gene's germline CDR1 is SGHRS and CDR2 YFSETQ. The CDR3 protein is CASSLRSPPSEQYF. Here the CDR3 DNA reads TGCGCCAGCAGCTTGAGGAGTCCTCCCTCCGAGCAGTACTTC.